This entry lists 6 T cell receptor beta chains sequenced from one sample in a study of T cell responses to AZD1222 COVID-19 vaccine. Sequencing was performed with immunoSEQ multiplex PCR; in TCRdb, only in-frame clones are kept and a portion is missing. The data show about 140,000 clones, roughly 91% seen once. Specimen: peripheral blood, collected 28 days after the second AZD1222 dose. These receptors were collected from an adult who received the AZD1222 COVID-19 vaccine.

The chain is built from TRBV18 and TRBJ1-2; tentatively, D is TRBD1 (5 bases). CDR1 is KGHSH and CDR2 is LQKENI in the germline V gene. The V end lost 1 base, the J end lost 8 bases, and 11 bases lay between the germline ends. The CDR3 extends over 13 amino acids. CDR3 sequence (DNA): TGTGCCAGCTCACCACTCACCAAGGGGGGCTACACCTTC. Translated: CASSPLTKGGYTF.

V gene TRBV5-6 combines with J gene TRBJ1-1; D might be TRBD1 (5 bases). V was trimmed by 1 base and J by 0 bases, leaving 13 bases between them. This CDR3 spans 16 amino acids. The germline V gene has CDR1 SGHDT and CDR2 YYEEEE. This CDR3 reads CASSLLGVNMNTEAFF. The DNA for the CDR3 is TGTGCCAGCAGCTTGTTGGGGGTTAACATGAACACTGAAGCTTTCTTT. The variable domain in full, with the rest retrieved from reference TRBV5-6 and TRBJ1-1, is DAGVTQSPTHLIKTRGQQVTLRCSPKSGHDTVSWYQQALGQGPQFIFQYYEEEERQRGNFPDRFSGHQFPNYSSELNVNALLLGDSALYLCASSLLGVNMNTEAFFGQGTRLTVV.

This clone appeared once. V is TRBV5-6 and J is TRBJ1-5; D unresolved. V gave up 2 bases and J gave up 5 bases, with 5 bases separating them. The CDR3 covers 12 residues. Germline V lookup: CDR1 SGHDT, CDR2 YYEEEE. The CDR3 reads CASSFGDQPQHF. The CDR3 coding sequence is TGTGCCAGCAGCTTTGGGGATCAGCCCCAGCATTTT.

The CDR3 sequence: CASSLAGRTYEQYF. The CDR3 DNA reads as TGCGCCAGCAGCTTGGCGGGGCGGACCTACGAGCAGTACTTC. The chain has TRBV5-1 and TRBJ2-7, with D perhaps matching TRBD1 or TRBD2 (5 bases each). V dropped 0 bases and J dropped 2 bases, with 9 bases sitting between them. The CDR3 extends over 14 amino acids. Germline assignment: CDR1 SGHRS and CDR2 YFSETQ.

This clone was seen only once. The gene calls are TRBV5-1 and TRBJ1-1; 10 bases line up with TRBD1. Germline V CDR1 and CDR2: SGHRS, YFSETQ. The CDR3 contains 17 residues. With 0 bases clipped from V and 1 base from J, the junction kept 6 bases outside the gene matches. Here the CDR3 DNA reads TGCGCCAGCAGCTTGGGGGACAGGGGTGTTTGGAACACTGAAGCTTTCTTT. It yields the protein CASSLGDRGVWNTEAFF. Looking up the rest from reference TRBV5-1 and TRBJ1-1 gives the full variable domain: KAGVTQTPRYLIKTRGQQVTLSCSPISGHRSVSWYQQTPGQGLQFLFEYFSETQRNKGNFPGRFSGRQFSNSRSEMNVSTLELGDSALYLCASSLGDRGVWNTEAFFGQGTRLTVV.

The V and J genes are TRBV19 and TRBJ2-7; tentatively, D is TRBD1 (5 bases). V was pared by 1 base and J by 1 base, with 8 bases between. Looked up from germline, CDR1 is LNHDA and CDR2 is SQIVND (reference sequence). The CDR3 loop spans 14 amino acids. CDR3 protein: CASSIGGASYEQYF. The CDR3 DNA follows: TGTGCCAGTAGTATAGGTGGGGCATCCTACGAGCAGTACTTC.